A single sample gave rise to the 6 T cell receptor beta chains below, sequenced in a study of T cell responses to AZD1222 COVID-19 vaccine. The table came from immunoSEQ multiplex PCR; TCRdb's copy has only in-frame clones and leaves some out. The sample consists of roughly 100,000 clones, under 95% of them appearing once. The sequenced sample was peripheral blood, obtained on day 0 of AZD1222 vaccination. The receptors here all came from an adult in good health.

Worth noting for this clone: Compared with germline, one end of the junction differs, possibly owing to a read error. V usage is TRBV6-5 and J usage is TRBJ2-5; 8 nucleotides align to TRBD2. The CDR3 totals 15 residues. Germline CDR1 reads MNHEY; CDR2 reads SVGAGI. The CDR3 bases are TGTGCCAGCAGTGACTCCGGGGGGGCCGGGGAGACCCAGTACTTC. Amino acid sequence: CASSDSGGAGETQYF.

Regarding this clone: The junction and the germline gene differ at one end; a read error may be behind it. The CDR3 bases are TGTGCCAGCAGCCGGGGGAATTCCTTCGAGCAGTACTTC. Its translation: CASSRGNSFEQYF. The rearrangement links TRBV11-3 to TRBJ2-7; TRBD2 is a possible D gene (6 bases). CDR1 and CDR2 from the germline V gene are SGHNT and YENEEA. This CDR3 has 13 amino acids.

The chain employs TRBV11-3 and TRBJ2-1; D not resolved. The germline V gene encodes CDR1 SGHNT and CDR2 YENEEA. This CDR3 comprises 15 residues. Trimming took 1 base from V and 10 from J, leaving 17 bases between them. CDR3 nucleotides: TGTGCCAGCAGCTTAGGTCCAATCGAATACATGGAGCAGTTCTTC. This gives the protein CASSLGPIEYMEQFF.

The chain employs TRBV5-6 and TRBJ2-3; 13 bases are a match to TRBD2. The V gene's germline CDR1 is SGHDT and CDR2 YYEEEE. With V trimmed by 1 base and J by 9 bases, 11 bases remained unmatched. The CDR3 has 17 residues. This CDR3 is CASSLRVGTSGMGTQYF. The CDR3 DNA reads TGTGCCAGCAGCTTGAGGGTGGGGACTAGCGGGATGGGGACGCAGTATTTT.

The V and J genes are TRBV9 and TRBJ2-7; D is tentatively TRBD1 or TRBD2 (5 bases each). Deletions cut 0 bases from V and 1 base from J, with 8 bases between. The CDR3 totals 14 residues. CDR1 is SGDLS and CDR2 is YYNGEE in the germline V gene. This CDR3 is CASSVAGPSYEQYF. CDR3 sequence (DNA): TGTGCCAGCAGCGTAGCGGGGCCTTCCTACGAGCAGTACTTC.

This chain uses TRBV27 with TRBJ1-2; no clear D gene. V was trimmed by 0 bases and J by 6 bases, leaving 14 bases between them. The germline V gene encodes CDR1 MNHEY and CDR2 SMNVEV (reference sequence). The CDR3 spans 15 residues. CDR3 nucleotides: TGTGCCAGCAGTTTATCTTACACCAAGGCTCATGGCTACACCTTC. Translating it yields CASSLSYTKAHGYTF.